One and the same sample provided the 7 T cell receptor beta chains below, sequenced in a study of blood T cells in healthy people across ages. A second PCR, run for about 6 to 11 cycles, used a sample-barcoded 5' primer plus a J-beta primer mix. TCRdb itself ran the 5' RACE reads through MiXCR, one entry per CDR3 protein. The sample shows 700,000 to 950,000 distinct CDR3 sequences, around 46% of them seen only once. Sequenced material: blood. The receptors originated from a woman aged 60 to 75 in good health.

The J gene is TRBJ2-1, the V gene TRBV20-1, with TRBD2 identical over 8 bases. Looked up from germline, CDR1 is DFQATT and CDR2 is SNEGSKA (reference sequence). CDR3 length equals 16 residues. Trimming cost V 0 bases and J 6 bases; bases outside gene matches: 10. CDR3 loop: CSARDFQSGGLNEQFF. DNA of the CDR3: TGCAGTGCTAGAGATTTTCAGTCGGGGGGGCTCAATGAGCAGTTCTTC.

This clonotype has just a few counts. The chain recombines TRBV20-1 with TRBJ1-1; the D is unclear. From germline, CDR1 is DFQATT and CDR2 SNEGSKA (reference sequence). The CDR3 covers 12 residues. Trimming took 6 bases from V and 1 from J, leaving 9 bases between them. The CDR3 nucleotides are TGCAGTGCCGTACAGCCGAACACTGAAGCTTTCTTT. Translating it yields CSAVQPNTEAFF.

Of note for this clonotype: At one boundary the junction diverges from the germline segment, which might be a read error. CDR3 in amino acids: CASSIQGTGVNVLTF. In DNA, the CDR3 is TGTGCCAGCAGTATACAGGGTACTGGGGTCAACGTCCTGACTTTC. The rearrangement joins TRBV27 to TRBJ2-6; the D gene is possibly TRBD1 (6 bases). The CDR3 runs to 15 residues. Germline V gives CDR1 MNHEY, CDR2 SMNVEV (reference sequence).

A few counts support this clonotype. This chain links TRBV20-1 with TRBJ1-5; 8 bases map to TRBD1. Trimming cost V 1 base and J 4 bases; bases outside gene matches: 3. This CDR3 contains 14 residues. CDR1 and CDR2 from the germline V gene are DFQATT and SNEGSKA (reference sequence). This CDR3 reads CSARGGQENQPQHF. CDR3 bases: TGCAGTGCTAGAGGGGGACAGGAAAATCAGCCCCAGCATTTT.

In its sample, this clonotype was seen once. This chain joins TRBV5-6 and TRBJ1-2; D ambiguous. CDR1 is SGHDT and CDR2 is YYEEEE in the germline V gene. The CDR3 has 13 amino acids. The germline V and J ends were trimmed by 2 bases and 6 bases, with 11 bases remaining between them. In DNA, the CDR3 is TGTGCCAGCAGCTTAGGAGGGTCCGATGGCTACACCTTC. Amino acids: CASSLGGSDGYTF.

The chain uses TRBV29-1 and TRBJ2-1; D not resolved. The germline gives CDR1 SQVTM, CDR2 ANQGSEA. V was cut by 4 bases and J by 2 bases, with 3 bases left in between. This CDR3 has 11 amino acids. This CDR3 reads CSVVAYNEQFF. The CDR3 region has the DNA TGCAGCGTTGTGGCCTACAATGAGCAGTTCTTC.

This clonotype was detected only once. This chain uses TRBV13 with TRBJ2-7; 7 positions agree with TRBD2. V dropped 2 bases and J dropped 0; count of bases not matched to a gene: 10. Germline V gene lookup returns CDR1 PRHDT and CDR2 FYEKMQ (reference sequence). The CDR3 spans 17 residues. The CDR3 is CASSLWRGGPISYEQYF. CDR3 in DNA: TGTGCCAGCAGCTTATGGCGGGGAGGGCCCATCTCCTACGAGCAGTACTTC. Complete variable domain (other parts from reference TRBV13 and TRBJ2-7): AAGVIQSPRHLIKEKRETATLKCYPIPRHDTVYWYQQGPGQDPQFLISFYEKMQSDKGSIPDRFSAQQFSDYHSELNMSSLELGDSALYFCASSLWRGGPISYEQYFGPGTRLTVT.